Each of the 5 T cell receptor beta chains below was sequenced from the same sample in a study of CD8+ T cells in alopecia areata. Extracted RNA was reverse transcribed, and the resulting cDNA served as sequencing template. The protocol was immunoSEQ multiplex PCR, while the TCRdb copy is restricted to in-frame clones and leaves out a portion. The data contain 200,000 or so clones, roughly 57% of them seen just once; the ten biggest clones take up 0.45%. Sequencing was performed on CD4+ T cells sorted from blood, taken at week 0. The receptors here all came from a human donor with alopecia areata.

The CDR3 nucleotides read TGTGCCAGCAGTTTTGACAGGGACCATGGCTACACCTTC. Protein: CASSFDRDHGYTF. This chain links TRBV2 with TRBJ1-2; 7 nucleotides agree with TRBD1. The CDR3 consists of 13 residues. Per germline, CDR1 SNHLY and CDR2 FYNNEI. V dropped 5 bases and J dropped 6; count of bases not matched to a gene: 6.

This rearrangement joins TRBV19 to TRBJ2-1; tentative D call: TRBD2 (7 bases). The ends were cut back, 6 bases at V and 4 bases at J, with 13 bases in the middle. The CDR3 totals 14 residues. Germline V gene data show CDR1 as LNHDA and CDR2 as SQIVND (reference sequence). For the CDR3, the DNA is TGTGCCAGTAGCCGCGGGGGCCAATACAATGAGCAGTTCTTC. This encodes CASSRGGQYNEQFF.

The gene calls are TRBV5-1 and TRBJ2-7; TRBD1 might be the D (6 bases). The CDR3 totals 11 residues. The germline V and J ends were trimmed by 6 bases and 3 bases, with 7 bases remaining between them. The germline V gene encodes CDR1 SGHRS and CDR2 YFSETQ. The CDR3 DNA is TGCGCCAGCACAGGGGACTACGAGCAGTACTTC. It yields the protein CASTGDYEQYF. Looking up the rest from reference TRBV5-1 and TRBJ2-7 gives the full variable domain: KAGVTQTPRYLIKTRGQQVTLSCSPISGHRSVSWYQQTPGQGLQFLFEYFSETQRNKGNFPGRFSGRQFSNSRSEMNVSTLELGDSALYLCASTGDYEQYFGPGTRLTVT.

The V gene is TRBV6-5, the J gene TRBJ2-7; TRBD1 agrees at 8 bases. Germline trimming cut 2 bases from V and 0 bases from J; bases unmatched to any gene: 3. Germline CDR1 is MNHEY and CDR2 is SVGAGI. This CDR3 comprises 15 residues. CDR3 residues: CASSYRTGSSYEQYF. The CDR3, as DNA: TGTGCCAGCAGTTACAGGACAGGGAGCTCCTACGAGCAGTACTTC.

J is TRBJ2-1 and V is TRBV14; 12 bases are a match to TRBD2. The V gene's germline CDR1 is SGHDN and CDR2 FVKESK. The CDR3 runs 16 residues. V was clipped by 1 base and J by 8 bases; unmatched bases: 6. The CDR3 coding sequence is TGTGCCAGCAGCCAAGTTAGACTAGCGGGAGCGGATGAGCAGTTCTTC. The encoded protein is CASSQVRLAGADEQFF.